Shown below are 6 T cell receptor beta chains from a single sample sequenced in a study of OX40 agonist ivuxolimab in advanced cancers. Sequencing used immunoSEQ multiplex PCR; TCRdb keeps in-frame clones, though not all of them. The data contain fewer than 100,000 clones, 80% to 90% of them singletons. The material was CD4+ or CD8+ T cells sorted from blood, obtained in a trial of the OX40 agonist ivuxolimab. The receptors were sampled from an adult with an advanced solid tumor such as melanoma, head and neck, liver or kidney cancer.

The table lists this clone with a count of one. The rearrangement joins TRBV7-2 to TRBJ2-3, with D uncertain. Germline V CDR1 and CDR2: SGHTA, FQGNSA. V was shortened by 2 bases and J by 3 bases, with 12 bases between the two germline ends. The CDR3 contains 15 residues. The CDR3 sequence is CASSLRFRSTDTQYF. CDR3 in DNA: TGTGCCAGCAGCTTAAGGTTTCGGAGTACAGATACGCAGTATTTT.

There are a few counts of this clone. This chain links TRBV20-1 with TRBJ1-3, with TRBD1 matching over 9 bases. V lost 7 bases, J lost 7 bases, and 2 bases stayed unmatched. CDR1 DFQATT and CDR2 SNEGSKA come from the germline V gene (reference sequence). The CDR3 has 11 amino acids. DNA of the CDR3: TGCAGTGTACAGGGGGCTAACACCATATATTTT. Translating it yields CSVQGANTIYF.

The chain couples TRBV28 to TRBJ1-1, with D possibly TRBD1 on 6 matching bases. The CDR3 has 15 residues. V shed 4 bases and J shed 3 bases, with 15 bases lying between them. The V gene's germline CDR1 is MDHEN and CDR2 SYDVKM. CDR3 protein: CASSSRGAGDTEAFF. The CDR3 coding sequence is TGTGCCAGCAGTTCCCGTGGGGCAGGGGACACTGAAGCTTTCTTT.

CDR3 residues: CASSELPGKGAAFF. CDR3 DNA: TGTGCCAGCAGTGAGTTACCAGGCAAGGGTGCAGCTTTCTTT. The chain recombines TRBV6-1 with TRBJ1-1; D remains unclear. This CDR3 region has 14 residues. Per germline, CDR1 MNHNS and CDR2 SASEGT. Trimming stripped 3 bases from V and 10 bases from J, with 18 bases between.

CDR3 amino acids: CASSLGVGQETQYF. As DNA, the CDR3 is TGTGCCAGCAGCTTAGGGGTGGGGCAAGAGACCCAGTACTTC. The chain couples TRBV11-2 to TRBJ2-5; no clear D. Per germline, CDR1 SGHAT and CDR2 FQNNGV. The CDR3 contains 14 residues. The germline V and J ends were trimmed by 1 base and 2 bases, with 8 bases remaining between them.

This rearrangement joins TRBV28 to TRBJ2-3; D gene uncertain. Germline V gene sequence: CDR1 MDHEN, CDR2 SYDVKM. The CDR3 covers 12 residues. V was cut by 8 bases and J by 6 bases, with 12 bases left in between. The CDR3 sequence is CASVNSVDTQYF. The DNA for the CDR3 is TGTGCCAGCGTGAACTCTGTGGATACGCAGTATTTT.